The entry that follows covers one TCR beta chain sequence. Its antigen is unidentified. The data stem from a study of cytomegalovirus exposure and HLA in healthy donors. Generated by immunoSEQ multiplex PCR, the TCRdb table keeps only in-frame clones and is missing some. The repertoire holds under 250,000 clones, with approximately 87% as singletons. Study-wide findings and caveats: The study designated 150 or so TCR beta chains cytomegalovirus-associated. In the 95 to 150 validation repertoires, a later analysis found that first-cohort TCR clusters tended to co-occur.

The specimen sequenced was PBMCs. The source is a man between 18 and 29 years old in good health and CMV-seronegative.

The CDR3, as DNA: TGCGCCAGCAGCCAAGATCGAGGACTAGCGGGGGGGCTAACAGATACGCAGTATTTT. Translation: CASSQDRGLAGGLTDTQYF. This rearrangement joins TRBV4-3 to TRBJ2-3, with 15 bases identical to TRBD2. J was trimmed by 3 bases and V by 0 bases; bases with no gene match: 7. This CDR3 is 19 amino acids long. Germline V gene lookup returns CDR1 LGHNA and CDR2 YSLEER.